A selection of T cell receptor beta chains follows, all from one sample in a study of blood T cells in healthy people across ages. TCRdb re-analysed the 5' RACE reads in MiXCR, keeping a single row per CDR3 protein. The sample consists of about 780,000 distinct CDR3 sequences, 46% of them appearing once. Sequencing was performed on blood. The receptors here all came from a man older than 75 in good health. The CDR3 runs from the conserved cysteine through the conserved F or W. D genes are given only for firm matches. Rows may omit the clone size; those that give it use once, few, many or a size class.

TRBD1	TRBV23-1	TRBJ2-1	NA	TGCGCCAGCAGTCAAGGGGACAGCTACAATGAGCAGTTCTTC	CASSQGDSYNEQFF
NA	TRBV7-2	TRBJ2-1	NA	TGTGCCAGCAGCTTAAATTTAGGCCAGATAGGCAATGAGCAGTTCTTC	CASSLNLGQIGNEQFF
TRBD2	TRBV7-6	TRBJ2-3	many	TGTGCCAGCAGGAGCGGGATTTCCACAGATACGCAGTATTTT	CASRSGISTDTQYF
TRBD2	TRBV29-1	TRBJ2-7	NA	TGCAGTATTGACCGACTAGCATCCTACGAGCAGTACTTC	CSIDRLASYEQYF
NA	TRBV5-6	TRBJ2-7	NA	TGTGCCAGCAGCTTGGCCGGGGCGGGACCTTACGAGCAGTACTTC	CASSLAGAGPYEQYF
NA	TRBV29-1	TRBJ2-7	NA	TGCAGCGCAGCGCTATCTCGGGGCTCCTCCTACGAGCAGTACTTC	CSAALSRGSSYEQYF
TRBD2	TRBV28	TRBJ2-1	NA	TGTGCCAGCATTGGGGGAGGGACTAGAAGCTCCTACAATGAGCAGTTCTTC	CASIGGGTRSSYNEQFF
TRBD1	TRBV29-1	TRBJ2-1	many	TGCAGCGTTATGGGACAGGGGGCCAACAATGAGCAGTTCTTC	CSVMGQGANNEQFF
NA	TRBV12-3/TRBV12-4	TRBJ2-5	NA	TGTGCCAGCAACCGGGGCCGGTACAATGAGCAGTACTTC	CASNRGRYNEQYF
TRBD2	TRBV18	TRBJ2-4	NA	TGTGCCAGCTCACCTCCGACTAGCGGCCTCAAAAACATTCAGTACTTC	CASSPPTSGLKNIQYF
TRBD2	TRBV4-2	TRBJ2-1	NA	TGTGCCAGCAGCCACCGCGGGAGTGGGAATGAGCAGTTCTTC	CASSHRGSGNEQFF
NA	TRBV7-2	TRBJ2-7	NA	TGTGCCAGCAGCTTAGGTCCAGAAGCCTACGAGCAGTACTTC	CASSLGPEAYEQYF
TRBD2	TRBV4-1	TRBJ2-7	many	TGCGCCAGCAGCCAAGATCTGACTAGCGGAACGTTCCTCAGCCTCGAGCAGTACTTC	CASSQDLTSGTFLSLEQYF
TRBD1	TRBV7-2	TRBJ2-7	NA	TGTGCCAGCAGCCTAAGACAGGGGATCTCCTACGAGCAGTACTTC	CASSLRQGISYEQYF